The T cell receptor (beta chain) under discussion was sequenced for a study of T cell repertoires in cytomegalovirus infection. In the study overall: A matching HLA type, together with CMV infection, was signaled by public TCR beta signatures. Whole-study results and caveats: In two of eight donors, the top clonotype was HLA-C-restricted CMV-specific.

This clonotype was seen repeatedly, ten times or more. What it binds is unknown. One entry per CDR3 protein results from TCRdb running MiXCR on the reads. The profile shows fewer than 350,000 distinct CDR3 sequences, 15% to 20% of them singletons. CDR1 DFQATT and CDR2 SNEGSKA come from the germline V gene (reference sequence). Trimming took off 1 base at V and 0 bases at J, with 19 bases between the two ends. The CDR3 contains 18 residues. This clonotype was sampled from a human donor in good health (CMV status not recorded). Some clones in this sample may be carry-over from other donors' samples. The V and J genes are TRBV20-1 and TRBJ1-5, with D maybe TRBD1 (6 bases). Sequenced sample: PBMCs. CDR3 DNA: TGCAGTGCTAGAGTCCGATCCGGGGGCTCTTATAGCAATCAGCCCCAGCATTTT. It specifies CSARVRSGGSYSNQPQHF.